This T cell receptor (beta chain) comes out of a study of blood T cell repertoires in COVID-19. Germline CDR1 reads SGHKS; CDR2 reads YYEKEE (reference sequence). This CDR3 contains 14 residues. The V gene end was trimmed by 2 bases and the J gene end by 8 bases; junction bases not matched to a gene: 2. In the authors' methods: Estimation of nucleated cell counts was performed using reference gene primer amplification. Method: immunoSEQ multiplex PCR; TCRdb's copy keeps in-frame clones and lacks some. V and J calls plus clone size are reproduced from that table; the DNA served to infer D and trimming. The sample carries 360,000 or so clones, roughly 87% recorded once.

The chain employs TRBV5-5 and TRBJ1-6; 9 nucleotides align to TRBD1. Sequencing input: PBMCs or T cells enriched from blood (not recorded which). The receptor was isolated from a woman between 25 and 40 years old who had recovered from COVID-19. The CDR3 nucleotides are TGTGCCAGCAGCTTCCGGGACAGGGATTCACCCCTCCACTTT. As protein: CASSFRDRDSPLHF.